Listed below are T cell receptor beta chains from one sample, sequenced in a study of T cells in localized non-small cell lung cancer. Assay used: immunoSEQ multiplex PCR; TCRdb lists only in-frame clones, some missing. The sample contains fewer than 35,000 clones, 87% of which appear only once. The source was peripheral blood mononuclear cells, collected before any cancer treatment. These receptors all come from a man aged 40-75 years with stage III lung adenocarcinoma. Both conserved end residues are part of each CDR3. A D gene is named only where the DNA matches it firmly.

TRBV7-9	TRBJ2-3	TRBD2	CASSLGSGGAGTDTQYF
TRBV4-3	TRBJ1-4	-	CASSQDPPTRPNEKLFF
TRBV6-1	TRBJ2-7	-	CASSDQGVGAHF
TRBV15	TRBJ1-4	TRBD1	CATSRDLDRGLEKLFF
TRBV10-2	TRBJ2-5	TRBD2	CASRRLAGGKVAETQYF
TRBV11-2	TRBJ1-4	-	CASSLLWGDEEKLFF
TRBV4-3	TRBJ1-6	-	CASSQSGAYNSPLHF
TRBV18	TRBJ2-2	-	CASSPPEVWTGTGELFF
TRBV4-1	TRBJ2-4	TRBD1	CASSQPRDRGNIQYF
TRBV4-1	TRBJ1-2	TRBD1	CASSRPTGIYDYGYTF
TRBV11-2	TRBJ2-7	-	CASSPGLRNYEQYF
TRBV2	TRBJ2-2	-	CASSLINTGELFF
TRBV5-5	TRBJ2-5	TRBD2	CASSLSSGDQETQYF
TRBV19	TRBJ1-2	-	CASSWSVYGYTF
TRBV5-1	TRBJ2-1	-	CASSLRGASYNEQFF
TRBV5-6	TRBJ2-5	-	CASSFLIGAETQYF
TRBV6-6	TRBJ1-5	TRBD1	CASRTGERGQPQHF
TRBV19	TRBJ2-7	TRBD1	CASSPRTGSNEQYF
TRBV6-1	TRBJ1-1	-	CASISREGNTEAFF
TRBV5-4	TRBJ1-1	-	CASSTGLRPEAFF
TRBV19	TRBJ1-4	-	CASRGQIEKLFF
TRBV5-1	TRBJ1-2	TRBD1	CASSSYRGNYGYTF
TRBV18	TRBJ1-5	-	CASSPPEGSNQPQHF
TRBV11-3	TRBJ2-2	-	CASSFRLARVELFF
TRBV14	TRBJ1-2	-	CASSQNRRAGRDGYTF
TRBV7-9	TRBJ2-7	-	CASSLQGEQYF
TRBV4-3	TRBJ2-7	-	CASSHSGSYEQYF
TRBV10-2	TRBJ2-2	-	CASSDTTWTGELFF
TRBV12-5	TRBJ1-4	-	CASGLVLRGGGGEKLFF
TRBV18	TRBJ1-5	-	CASSHSGVRQPQHF
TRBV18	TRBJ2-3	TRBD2	CASSPPGEGTQYF
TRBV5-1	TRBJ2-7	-	CASSLRDAAYEQYF
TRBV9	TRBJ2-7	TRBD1	CASSVSQGAQYEQYF
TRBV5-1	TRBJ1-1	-	CASSLEWGTEAFF
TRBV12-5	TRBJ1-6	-	CASAIGDVNSSPLHF
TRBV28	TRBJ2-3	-	CASSFGTTLEDTQYF
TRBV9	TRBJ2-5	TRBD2	CARSGGGARWGETQYF
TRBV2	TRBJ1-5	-	CASSGLSRMEPQHF
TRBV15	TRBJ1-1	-	CATSRSLGEGTEAFF
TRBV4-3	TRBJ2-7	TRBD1	CASSRGPGGPYEQYF
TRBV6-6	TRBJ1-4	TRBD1	CASTFEGQVNEKLFF
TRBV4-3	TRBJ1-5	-	CASSQDGQGNQPQHF
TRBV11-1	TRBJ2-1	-	CASSFERNNEQFF
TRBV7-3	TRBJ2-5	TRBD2	CASSPSGAYQETQYF
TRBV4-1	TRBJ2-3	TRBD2	CASSQTSGETDTQYF
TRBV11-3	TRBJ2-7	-	CASSSSYEQYF
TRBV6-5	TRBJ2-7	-	CASSSSYVQYF
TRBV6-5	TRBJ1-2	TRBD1	CASRPGQGNGYTF
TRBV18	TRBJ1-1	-	CASSPLDLLNTEAFF
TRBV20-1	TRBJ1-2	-	CSAKIEYGYTF
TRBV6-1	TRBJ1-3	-	CASSEGSSGNTIYF